Listed below are T cell receptor beta chains from one sample, sequenced in a study of T cells after yellow fever vaccination. From the 5' RACE reads, TCRdb called clonotypes with MiXCR, one entry per CDR3 protein. The repertoire holds about 400,000 distinct CDR3 sequences, 11% seen once, with roughly a sixth in the top ten. Here the sequenced sample was PBMCs, taken on the day of the first yellow fever vaccination. Source of these receptors: a man aged 18 to 30 who received the YFV17D yellow fever vaccine. Each CDR3 is given with its conserved first and last residue. The D gene is left open where the match is weak. Not every row has a clone size; where given, it reads once, few, many or a size class.

CAWSSGNTGELFF,TGTGCCTGGAGTTCCGGTAACACCGGGGAGCTGTTTTTT,13,TRBJ2-2,-,TRBV30,-
CSARDGDTYTEAFF,TGCAGTGCTAGAGATGGGGACACATACACTGAAGCTTTCTTT,14,TRBJ1-1,-,TRBV20-1,many
CASSPTGLTGNIQYF,TGTGCCAGCAGTCCGACCGGGCTGACCGGAAACATTCAGTACTTC,15,TRBJ2-4,-,TRBV28,few
CASSPIPSTGSNEKLFF,TGCGCCAGCAGCCCGATACCTTCGACAGGGAGTAATGAAAAACTGTTTTTT,17,TRBJ1-4,TRBD1,TRBV5-1,few
CSAPTGLNQPQHF,TGCAGTGCGCCGACAGGGCTCAATCAGCCCCAGCATTTT,13,TRBJ1-5,TRBD1,TRBV20-1,few
CASSYPGAVVSPDTQYF,TGTGCCAGCAGTTACCCCGGGGCGGTAGTGTCCCCAGATACGCAGTATTTT,17,TRBJ2-3,-,TRBV12-3/TRBV12-4,many
CASSTNGGAFIETQYF,TGTGCCAGCAGCACCAATGGGGGCGCGTTTATCGAGACCCAGTACTTC,16,TRBJ2-5,-,TRBV7-2,-
CAISARPTSGSSYEQYF,TGTGCCATCAGTGCTCGACCGACGAGCGGGAGTTCCTACGAGCAGTACTTC,17,TRBJ2-7,TRBD2,TRBV10-3,-
CASSTRTNTGELFF,TGTGCCAGTAGTACTCGGACGAACACCGGGGAGCTGTTTTTT,14,TRBJ2-2,-,TRBV19,-
CASSLGPRGPHGYTF,TGTGCCAGCAGCTTAGGCCCCAGGGGACCCCATGGCTACACCTTC,15,TRBJ1-2,-,TRBV7-9,-
CASSSPGLAGGQETQYF,TGTGCCAGCAGCTCTCCGGGACTAGCGGGGGGGCAAGAGACCCAGTACTTC,17,TRBJ2-5,TRBD2,TRBV11-2,few
CASRYNEQFF,TGTGCCAGCAGATACAATGAGCAGTTCTTC,10,TRBJ2-1,-,TRBV12-3/TRBV12-4,few
CASSYSMRGGTEAFF,TGTGCCAGCAGTTACTCGATGCGGGGAGGCACTGAAGCTTTCTTT,15,TRBJ1-1,-,TRBV6-5,few
CASSLPPAGGRADSKYNEQFF,TGTGCCAGCAGTCTCCCGCCCGCGGGGGGCAGGGCCGATTCGAAGTACAATGAGCAGTTCTTC,21,TRBJ2-1,TRBD2,TRBV28,-
CASSLSVDRATDTQYF,TGTGCCAGCAGCTTGAGTGTCGACAGGGCCACAGATACGCAGTATTTT,16,TRBJ2-3,TRBD1,TRBV7-8,few
CATSGPPYSTDTQYF,TGTGCCACCAGCGGACCCCCTTACTCCACAGATACGCAGTATTTT,15,TRBJ2-3,-,TRBV15,many
CASSSLPWGRGIQYF,TGTGCCAGCAGCTCCCTTCCTTGGGGAAGAGGAATTCAGTACTTC,15,TRBJ2-4,-,TRBV7-2,many
CASSQNPTGTDTQYF,TGTGCCAGCAGCCAAAACCCCACCGGGACAGATACGCAGTATTTT,15,TRBJ2-3,-,TRBV3-1,-
CASSARAFGELFF,TGTGCCAGCAGTGCCCGGGCCTTCGGGGAGCTGTTTTTT,13,TRBJ2-2,-,TRBV12-3/TRBV12-4,many